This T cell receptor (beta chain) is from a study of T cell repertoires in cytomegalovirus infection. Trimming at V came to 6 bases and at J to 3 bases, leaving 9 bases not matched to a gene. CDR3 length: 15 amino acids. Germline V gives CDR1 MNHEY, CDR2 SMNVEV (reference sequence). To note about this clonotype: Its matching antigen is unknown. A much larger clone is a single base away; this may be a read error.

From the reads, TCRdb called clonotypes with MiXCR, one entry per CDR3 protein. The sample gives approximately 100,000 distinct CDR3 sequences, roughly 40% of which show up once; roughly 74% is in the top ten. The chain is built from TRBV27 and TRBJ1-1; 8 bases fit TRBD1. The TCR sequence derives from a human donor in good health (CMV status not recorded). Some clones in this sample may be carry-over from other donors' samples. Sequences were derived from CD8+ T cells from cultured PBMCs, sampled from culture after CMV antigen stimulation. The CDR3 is CASSLDRVMYTEAFF. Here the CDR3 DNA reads TGTGCCAGCAGCCTGGACAGGGTCATGTACACTGAAGCTTTCTTT.